This T cell receptor (beta chain) was found in a study of monozygotic twins with inflammatory bowel disease. Notes on the study in general: For repertoire similarity, concordant twins did not differ from discordant twins, possibly because power was limited.

To note about this clonotype: Its antigen is undetermined.

Reanalyzing the 5' RACE reads, TCRdb keeps one entry per CDR3 protein, without DNA. The sample's table shows roughly 100,000 distinct CDR3 sequences. The CDR3 is 13 residues long. Germline V gene sequence: CDR1 KGHSH, CDR2 LQKENI. This chain connects TRBV18 to TRBJ2-7; with no DNA, the TCRdb D assignment of TRBD1 cannot be verified. Sequenced material: blood. The TCR was taken from a human donor with ulcerative colitis or Crohn's disease, or a healthy co-twin of an affected twin (not recorded which). Here the CDR3 reads CASSGTGGNEQYF.